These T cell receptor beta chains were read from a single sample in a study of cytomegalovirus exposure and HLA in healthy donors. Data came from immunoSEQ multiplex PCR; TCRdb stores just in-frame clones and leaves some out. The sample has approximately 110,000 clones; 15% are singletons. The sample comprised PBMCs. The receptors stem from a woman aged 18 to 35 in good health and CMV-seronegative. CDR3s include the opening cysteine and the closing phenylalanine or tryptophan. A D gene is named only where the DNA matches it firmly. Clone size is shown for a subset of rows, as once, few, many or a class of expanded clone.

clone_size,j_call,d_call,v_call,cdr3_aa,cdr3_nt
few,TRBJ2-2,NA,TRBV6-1,CASSRTVVDTGELFF,TGTGCCAGCAGTCGGACAGTCGTGGACACCGGGGAGCTGTTTTTT
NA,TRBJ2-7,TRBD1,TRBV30,CAWKDREQYF,TGTGCCTGGAAGGACAGGGAGCAGTACTTC
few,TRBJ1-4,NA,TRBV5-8,CASSLGRSNEKLFF,TGTGCCAGCAGCTTGGGCAGATCCAATGAAAAACTGTTTTTT
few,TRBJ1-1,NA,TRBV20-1,CSARVAIEAFF,TGCAGTGCTAGAGTGGCAATTGAAGCTTTCTTT
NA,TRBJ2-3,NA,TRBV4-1,CASSPLVPFVTDTQYF,TGCGCCAGCAGCCCCTTAGTACCATTCGTAACAGATACGCAGTATTTT
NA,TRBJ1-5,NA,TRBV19,CASSIIQHGNQPQHF,TGTGCCAGTAGTATTATCCAACATGGCAATCAGCCCCAGCATTTT
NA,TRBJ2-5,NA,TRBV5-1,CASSLLAGREETQYF,TGCGCCAGCAGCTTGCTGGCGGGAAGGGAAGAGACCCAGTACTTC
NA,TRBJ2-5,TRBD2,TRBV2,CASTGTSGGSGETQYF,TGTGCCAGCACCGGGACTAGCGGGGGGTCAGGAGAGACCCAGTACTTC
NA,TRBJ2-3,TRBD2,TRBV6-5,CATRAGVATDTQYF,TGTGCCACCAGGGCGGGGGTAGCCACAGATACGCAGTATTTT
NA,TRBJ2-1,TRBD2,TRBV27,CASSFLASGRDNEQFF,TGTGCCAGCAGTTTCCTCGCCAGCGGGAGGGACAATGAGCAGTTCTTC
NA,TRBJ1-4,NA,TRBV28,CASSIQSNNEKLFF,TGTGCCAGCAGTATACAGTCTAATAATGAAAAACTGTTTTTT
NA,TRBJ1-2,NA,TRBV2,CASSDEIYGYTF,TGTGCCAGCAGTGATGAGATCTATGGCTACACCTTC